This TCR beta chain originates from a study of shared T cell receptors in the human thymus. V was cut by 0 bases and J by 6 bases, with 15 bases left in between. The length of the CDR3 is 16 residues. Germline CDR1 is MNHNS and CDR2 is SASEGT. Only in-frame clones appear in the TCRdb table, and some are missing; sequencing was by immunoSEQ multiplex PCR. This table holds some 400,000 clones, 95% found once. The chain links TRBV6-1 to TRBJ1-5, with a tentative D call TRBD1 (6 bases). The sequenced sample consisted of thymocytes. This sequence originates from a human donor. CDR3 in DNA: TGTGCCAGCAGTGAAGCACGGGGGGCGCTGCGTCAGCCCCAGCATTTT. Translating it yields CASSEARGALRQPQHF.